The clone carrying this TCR beta chain appeared a few times. Its target is not known. The sample originates from a study of T cells in localized non-small cell lung cancer. Study-wide results and caveats: In the blood, greater T cell density corresponded to longer overall survival. Uninvolved adjacent lung, not tumor, had the highest T cell clonality. One tumor region alone was sequenced, and heterogeneity therefore remains possible.

TCRdb's copy holds only in-frame clones and misses some; the assay was immunoSEQ multiplex PCR. The data hold 1,700 or so clones, with about 35% observed a single time. Neighbouring lung, lacking atypia, was collected no less than 2 cm away from the tumor margin. Germline CDR1 and CDR2: SGHNT and YENEEA. The CDR3 runs to 19 residues. V trimming: 1 base; J trimming: 4 bases; junction bases outside the gene matches: 6. Sample: normal lung tissue next to the tumor, taken before any cancer treatment. The sequence came from a female donor at least 60 years old with stage II squamous cell lung carcinoma. J is TRBJ2-6 and V is TRBV11-3; TRBD2 matches at 14 bases. The CDR3 spells CASSLGTSGRRGGANVLTF. The CDR3 DNA is TGTGCCAGCAGCTTAGGGACTAGCGGGAGGCGGGGAGGGGCCAACGTCCTGACTTTC.